This T cell receptor (beta chain) was recovered during a study of blood T cell repertoires in COVID-19. On the study more broadly: Donors in the United States, Italy and Spain gave samples during acute or convalescent COVID-19. The analysed material was cDNA or gDNA that came from T cells, B-cell-depleted T cells, or PBMCs.

Method: immunoSEQ multiplex PCR; TCRdb's copy keeps in-frame clones and lacks some. This sample has 110,000 to 150,000 clones, with around 84% found just once. CDR3 size: 12 residues. V shed 6 bases and J shed 1 base, with 6 bases lying between them. Germline assignment: CDR1 KGHSH and CDR2 LQKENI. Comments on this clone: Other DNA sequences in this sample translate to the same CDR3.

Source material: peripheral blood. The chain carries TRBV18 and TRBJ1-2; D is ambiguous. The receptor was derived from a woman aged 55 to 70 with acute or convalescent COVID-19. This chain's CDR3 is CASSDNNYGYTF. The CDR3 DNA reads TGTGCCAGCTCCGACAATAACTATGGCTACACCTTC. Using reference TRBV18 and TRBJ1-2 for the parts outside the CDR3, the full variable domain is NAGVMQNPRHLVRRRGQEARLRCSPMKGHSHVYWYRQLPEEGLKFMVYLQKENIIDESGMPKERFSAEFPKEGPSILRIQQVVRGDSAAYFCASSDNNYGYTFGSGTRLTVV.